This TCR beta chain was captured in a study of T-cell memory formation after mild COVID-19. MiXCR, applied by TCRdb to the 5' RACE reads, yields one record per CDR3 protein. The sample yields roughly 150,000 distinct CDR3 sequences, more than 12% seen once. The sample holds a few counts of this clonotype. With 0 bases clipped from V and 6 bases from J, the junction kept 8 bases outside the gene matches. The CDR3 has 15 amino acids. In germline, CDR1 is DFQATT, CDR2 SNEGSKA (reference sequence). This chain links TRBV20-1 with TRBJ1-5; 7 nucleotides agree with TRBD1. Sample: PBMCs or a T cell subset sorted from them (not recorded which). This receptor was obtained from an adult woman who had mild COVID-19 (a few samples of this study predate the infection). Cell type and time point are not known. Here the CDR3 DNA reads TGCAGTGCTAGAGATACAGGGGCGATAGGTCAGCCCCAGCATTTT. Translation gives CSARDTGAIGQPQHF.